This TCR beta chain was sequenced during a study of blood T cell repertoires in COVID-19. As for the study in general: PBMCs, B-cell-depleted T cells, or T cells were the source of the cDNA or gDNA that made up the material.

This clone was seen a few times. The V end lost 2 bases, the J end lost 4 bases, and 11 bases lay between the germline ends. The CDR3 extends over 14 amino acids. The germline V gene encodes CDR1 KGHSH and CDR2 LQKENI. Authors' analysis steps: The assay estimated nucleated cells by amplifying reference gene primers. The table came from immunoSEQ multiplex PCR; TCRdb's copy has only in-frame clones and leaves some out. D and trimming were read from the DNA, whereas the V and J calls and clone size are those reported in that table. Of 90,000 to 100,000 clones listed, 84% are singletons. This clonotype was obtained from a man aged 70 or older with active or convalescent COVID-19. The chain combines TRBV18 with TRBJ1-1; D call uncertain. Sequencing was performed on peripheral blood. CDR3 loop: CASSPSGEGTEAFF. CDR3 nucleotide sequence: TGTGCCAGCTCACCATCCGGGGAGGGCACTGAAGCTTTCTTT.